Below, 21 T cell receptor beta chains from the same sample are listed, as sequenced in a study of T cells in Graves' hyperthyroidism and ophthalmopathy. The CDR3 regions of TCR beta were amplified from RNA transcripts. The TCR CDR3 first-round RT-PCR relied on the HTBI primer set. One entry per CDR3 protein, called by TCRdb with MiXCR from the multiplex PCR reads. Altogether about 98,000 distinct CDR3 sequences are present, around 42% being singletons, with the ten largest covering roughly a tenth. What was sequenced was peripheral blood or thyroid tissue (not recorded which). Receptor source: a woman in her thirties with Graves' hyperthyroidism.

Regarding this clonotype: A junction end diverges from the germline sequence, so it may reflect a read error. This chain joins TRBV7-9 and TRBJ2-7; D may match TRBD1 or TRBD2 (5 bases each). Per germline, CDR1 SEHNR and CDR2 FQNEAQ (reference sequence). This CDR3 has 15 amino acids. CDR3 amino acids: CASSPLGRGSYEQYF. CDR3 coding DNA: TGCGCCAGCAGCCCCCTGGGACGGGGCTCCTACGAGCAGTACTTC. The full variable domain, its missing parts supplied by reference TRBV7-9 and TRBJ2-7, is DTGVSQNPRHKITKRGQNVTFRCDPISEHNRLYWYRQTLGQGPEFLTYFQNEAQLEKSRLLSDRFSAERPKGSFSTLEIQRTEQGDSAMYLCASSPLGRGSYEQYFGPGTRLTVT.

Details on this clonotype: This may be a read error, as it is one base from a much larger clone. The gene calls are TRBV12-3 or TRBV12-4 and TRBJ1-5; D not certain. This CDR3 region has 14 residues. The V end was cut by 11 bases, the J end by 1 base, with 15 bases between. The CDR3 loop reads CACLPPWSNQPQHF. CDR3 DNA: TGTGCCTGCCTTCCTCCTTGGAGCAATCAGCCCCAGCATTTT.

This clonotype occurred many times. The chain recombines TRBV24-1 with TRBJ2-2, with 9 bases matching TRBD2. The length of the CDR3 is 17 residues. CDR1 is KGHDR and CDR2 is SFDVKD in the germline V gene. Trimming at V came to 1 base and at J to 6 bases, leaving 8 bases not matched to a gene. The CDR3 loop is CATSDFDLAGSPGELFF. Here the CDR3 DNA reads TGTGCCACCAGTGATTTTGACCTAGCGGGGTCTCCCGGGGAGCTGTTTTTT.

The chain is built from TRBV5-1 and TRBJ2-7; 8 bases line up with TRBD1. The germline V gene has CDR1 SGHRS and CDR2 YFSETQ. After removal of 4 bases from V and 2 bases from J, the junction contained 8 bases not matched to a gene. The CDR3 loop spans 15 amino acids. The CDR3 loop is CASSRVPDRAYEQYF. DNA of the CDR3: TGCGCCAGCAGCCGCGTCCCGGACAGGGCCTACGAGCAGTACTTC. The full variable domain, its missing parts supplied by reference TRBV5-1 and TRBJ2-7, is KAGVTQTPRYLIKTRGQQVTLSCSPISGHRSVSWYQQTPGQGLQFLFEYFSETQRNKGNFPGRFSGRQFSNSRSEMNVSTLELGDSALYLCASSRVPDRAYEQYFGPGTRLTVT.

This chain connects TRBV7-3 to TRBJ2-2; the D gene is possibly TRBD2 (5 bases). The CDR3 contains 15 residues. Germline-derived CDR1 and CDR2 are SGHTA and FQGTGA. V dropped 3 bases and J dropped 0 bases, with 8 bases sitting between them. The CDR3 DNA is TGTGCCAGCAGCTTCGGGGATACGAACACCGGGGAGCTGTTTTTT. Translation gives CASSFGDTNTGELFF.

Many counts were recorded for this clonotype. This chain uses TRBV6-5 with TRBJ1-2; possible D gene TRBD1, 5 bases. The CDR3 length is 16 residues. Trimming took 2 bases from V and 7 from J, leaving 20 bases between them. Germline CDR1 reads MNHEY; CDR2 reads SVGAGI. The CDR3, as DNA: TGTGCCAGCAGTTACCTAAACCGGGGCTTCCAGGGTGGCTACACCTTC. This codes for CASSYLNRGFQGGYTF.

Many counts were recorded for this clonotype. This chain links TRBV5-1 with TRBJ2-7, with TRBD2 identical over 13 bases. Germline V gene lookup returns CDR1 SGHRS and CDR2 YFSETQ. The CDR3 consists of 16 residues. The V segment lost 4 bases and the J segment 10 bases; nucleotides outside the gene matches: 14. CDR3 nucleotides: TGCGCCAGCAGCCCAGGGACTAGCGGGACCCTAAGTGGTCAGTACTTC. It encodes CASSPGTSGTLSGQYF.

This clonotype was detected only a few times. The chain links TRBV30 to TRBJ1-1; D gene ambiguous. Germline CDR1 reads GTSNPN; CDR2 reads SVGIG (reference sequence). Trimming cost V 4 bases and J 4 bases, with 13 bases left between them. This CDR3 is 13 amino acids long. DNA of the CDR3: TGTGCCTGGACAGGTGGGGTTGGCACTGAAGCTTTCTTT. Translating gives CAWTGGVGTEAFF.

The V and J genes are TRBV5-4 and TRBJ2-2; 9 positions agree with TRBD1. V dropped 3 bases and J dropped 6; count of bases not matched to a gene: 3. From germline, CDR1 is SGHNT and CDR2 YYREEE (reference sequence). The length of the CDR3 is 14 residues. The CDR3 nucleotides are TGTGCCAGCAGCTGGGACAGGGCGTCCGGGGAGCTGTTTTTT. It specifies CASSWDRASGELFF. Drawing the rest from reference TRBV5-4 and TRBJ2-2, the complete variable domain is ETGVTQSPTHLIKTRGQQVTLRCSSQSGHNTVSWYQQALGQGPQFIFQYYREEENGRGNFPPRFSGLQFPNYSSELNVNALELDDSALYLCASSWDRASGELFFGEGSRLTVL.

V usage is TRBV20-1 and J usage is TRBJ2-2; no clear D gene. Germline CDR1 DFQATT, CDR2 SNEGSKA (reference sequence). CDR3 length equals 11 residues. V was pared by 0 bases and J by 8 bases, with 4 bases between. CDR3: CSARDQGELFF. CDR3 nucleotides: TGCAGTGCTAGAGATCAGGGGGAGCTGTTTTTT.

The V call is TRBV12-3 or TRBV12-4, the J call TRBJ1-2; D call uncertain. Trimming took 3 bases from V and 4 from J, leaving 6 bases between them. This CDR3 has 12 amino acids. Written as DNA, the CDR3 is TGTGCCAGCAGTTTCCACAGCTATGGCTACACCTTC. It translates to CASSFHSYGYTF.

The J gene is TRBJ1-6, the V gene TRBV12-3 or TRBV12-4; no reliable D call. This CDR3 contains 16 residues. V lost 3 bases to trimming and J lost 7 bases, with 16 bases between them. CDR3 sequence (DNA): TGTGCCAGCAGTTTTTATCCGGGCCAGCTGAATTCACCCCTCCACTTT. This encodes CASSFYPGQLNSPLHF.

The rearrangement links TRBV6-5 to TRBJ2-1, with D hard to call. From germline, CDR1 is MNHEY and CDR2 SVGAGI. The CDR3 length is 18 residues. V was pared by 0 bases and J by 3 bases, with 18 bases between. The CDR3 DNA sequence: TGTGCCAGCAGTTACTCCGTCTTCCTGTACCGACTCTACAATGAGCAGTTCTTC. Translating it yields CASSYSVFLYRLYNEQFF.

Concerning this clonotype: At one of its ends the junction is not consistent with the germline gene, which may arise from a read error. V is TRBV5-1 and J is TRBJ1-2; no definite D call. This CDR3 contains 15 residues. Germline CDR1 and CDR2: SGHRS and YFSETQ. CDR3 loop: CASSFTSETNYSYTF. The DNA for the CDR3 is TGCGCCAGCAGTTTTACTAGCGAGACTAACTATAGCTACACCTTC.

This clonotype has a handful of counts. The chain employs TRBV5-1 and TRBJ2-3; D uncertain. Per the germline V gene, CDR1 is SGHRS and CDR2 is YFSETQ. V was cut by 4 bases and J by 5 bases, with 11 bases left in between. This CDR3 is built from 13 residues. The CDR3 sequence: CASSPGFGDTQYF. Written as DNA, the CDR3 is TGCGCCAGCAGCCCCGGATTTGGAGATACGCAGTATTTT.

The chain carries TRBV9 and TRBJ2-2, with 8 bases identical to TRBD2. This CDR3 spans 16 amino acids. The ends lost 3 bases at V and 1 base at J; junction bases unmatched: 5. CDR1 SGDLS and CDR2 YYNGEE come from the germline V gene. CDR3 nucleotide sequence: TGTGCCAGCAGCGCTTCTAGCGGGTGGAACACCGGGGAGCTGTTTTTT. Amino acid sequence: CASSASSGWNTGELFF. Complete variable domain (other parts from reference TRBV9 and TRBJ2-2): DSGVTQTPKHLITATGQRVTLRCSPRSGDLSVYWYQQSLDQGLQFLIQYYNGEERAKGNILERFSAQQFPDLHSELNLSSLELGDSALYFCASSASSGWNTGELFFGEGSRLTVL.

This clonotype was recorded only once. The chain joins TRBV6-1 to TRBJ1-1; perhaps TRBD1 as D (6 bases). The length of the CDR3 is 15 residues. Per the germline V gene, CDR1 is MNHNS and CDR2 is SASEGT. V was trimmed by 8 bases and J by 0 bases, leaving 16 bases between them. The CDR3 loop reads CASLTGRPMNTEAFF. CDR3 in DNA: TGTGCCAGCCTGACAGGAAGACCTATGAACACTGAAGCTTTCTTT.

This clonotype was picked up one time. The gene calls are TRBV25-1 and TRBJ1-6; 8 bases match TRBD1. The trim removed 8 bases at V and 9 bases at J, leaving 6 bases unmatched. This CDR3 is 13 amino acids long. The V gene's germline CDR1 is MGHDK and CDR2 SYGVNS. CDR3 loop: CASLDRGGSPLHF. The CDR3 coding sequence is TGTGCCAGCTTAGACAGGGGAGGTTCACCCCTCCACTTT.

The chain carries TRBV20-1 and TRBJ2-3; TRBD2 agrees at 8 bases. Trimming cost V 0 bases and J 4 bases; bases outside gene matches: 12. The CDR3 length is 17 residues. The germline CDR1 and CDR2 sequences are DFQATT and SNEGSKA (reference sequence). The CDR3, as DNA: TGCAGTGCTAGAGATGACCCCGGGACTAGGATGGCAGATACGCAGTATTTT. This codes for CSARDDPGTRMADTQYF.

About this clonotype: One junction end disagrees with the germline gene, perhaps due to a read error. The chain combines TRBV7-9 with TRBJ1-2, with 10 bases lining up with TRBD1. The CDR3 sequence is 13 residues long. The germline V gene has CDR1 SEHNR and CDR2 FQNEAQ (reference sequence). The CDR3 is CASSRGQGGGYTF. The CDR3 DNA reads TGCGCCAGCAGCCGAGGACAGGGGGGCGGCTACACCTTC.

This clonotype showed up many times. The V gene is TRBV2, the J gene TRBJ2-2, with 14 nucleotides matching TRBD2. The V gene end was trimmed by 6 bases and the J gene end by 6 bases; junction bases not matched to a gene: 6. This CDR3 region has 16 residues. CDR1 SNHLY and CDR2 FYNNEI come from the germline V gene. Here the CDR3 reads CASREGLAGVSGELFF. CDR3 in DNA: TGTGCCAGCAGGGAGGGACTAGCGGGAGTTTCCGGGGAGCTGTTTTTT. The entire variable domain, with the rest obtained from reference TRBV2 and TRBJ2-2, is as follows: EPEVTQTPSHQVTQMGQEVILRCVPISNHLYFYWYRQILGQKVEFLVSFYNNEISEKSEIFDDQFSVERPDGSNFTLKIRSTKLEDSAMYFCASREGLAGVSGELFFGEGSRLTVL.